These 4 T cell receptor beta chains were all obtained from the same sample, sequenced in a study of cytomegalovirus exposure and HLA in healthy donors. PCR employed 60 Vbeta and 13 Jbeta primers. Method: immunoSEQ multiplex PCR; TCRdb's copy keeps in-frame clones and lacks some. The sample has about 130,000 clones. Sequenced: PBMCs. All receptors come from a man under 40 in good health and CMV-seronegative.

CDR3 in amino acids: CASSLVPWGLNTEAFF. DNA of the CDR3: TGTGCCAGCAGCTTAGTACCCTGGGGGCTGAACACTGAAGCTTTCTTT. The rearrangement joins TRBV7-8 to TRBJ1-1, with D maybe TRBD1 (6 bases). Trimming took 1 base from V and 0 from J, leaving 12 bases between them. CDR3 length equals 16 residues. Germline V gives CDR1 SGHVS, CDR2 FQNEAQ.

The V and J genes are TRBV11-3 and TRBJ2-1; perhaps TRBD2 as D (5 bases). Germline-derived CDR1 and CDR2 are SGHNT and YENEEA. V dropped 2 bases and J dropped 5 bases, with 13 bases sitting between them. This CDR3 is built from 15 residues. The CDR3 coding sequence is TGTGCCAGCAGCTTAAGTAGCGCGAACCACAATGAGCAGTTCTTC. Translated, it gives CASSLSSANHNEQFF.

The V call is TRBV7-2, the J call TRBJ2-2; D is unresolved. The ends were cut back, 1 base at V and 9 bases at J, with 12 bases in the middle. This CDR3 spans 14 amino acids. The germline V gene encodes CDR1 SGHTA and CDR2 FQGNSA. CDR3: CASSLGLDDRELFF. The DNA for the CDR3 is TGTGCCAGCAGCTTAGGGCTAGACGACCGGGAGCTGTTTTTT.

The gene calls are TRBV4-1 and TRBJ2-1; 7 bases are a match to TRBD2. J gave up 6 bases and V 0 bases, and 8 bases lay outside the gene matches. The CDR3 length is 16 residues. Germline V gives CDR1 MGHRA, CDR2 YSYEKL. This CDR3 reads CASSQDFGGRGNEQFF. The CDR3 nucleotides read TGCGCCAGCAGCCAAGATTTTGGCGGGAGAGGCAATGAGCAGTTCTTC.